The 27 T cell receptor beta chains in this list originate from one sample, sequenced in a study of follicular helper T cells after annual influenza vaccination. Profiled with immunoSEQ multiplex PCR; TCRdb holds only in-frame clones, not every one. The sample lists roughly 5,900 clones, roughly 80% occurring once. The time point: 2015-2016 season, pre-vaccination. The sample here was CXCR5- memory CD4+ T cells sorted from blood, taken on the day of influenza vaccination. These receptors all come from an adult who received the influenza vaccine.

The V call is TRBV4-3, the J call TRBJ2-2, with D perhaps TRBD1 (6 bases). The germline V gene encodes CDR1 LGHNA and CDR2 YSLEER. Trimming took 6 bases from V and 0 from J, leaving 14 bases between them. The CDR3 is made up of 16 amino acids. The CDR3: CASSPGRGANTGELFF. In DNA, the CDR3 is TGCGCCAGCAGTCCCGGCAGGGGCGCGAACACCGGGGAGCTGTTTTTT.

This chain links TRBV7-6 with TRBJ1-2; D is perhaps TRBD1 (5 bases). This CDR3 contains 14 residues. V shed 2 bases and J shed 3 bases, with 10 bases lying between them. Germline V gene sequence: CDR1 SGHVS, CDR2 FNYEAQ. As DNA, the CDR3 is TGTGCCAGCAGCTTACATACAGGAGACTATGGCTACACCTTC. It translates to CASSLHTGDYGYTF. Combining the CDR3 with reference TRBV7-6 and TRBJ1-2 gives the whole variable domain GAGVSQSPRYKVTKRGQDVALRCDPISGHVSLYWYRQALGQGPEFLTYFNYEAQQDKSGLPNDRFSAERPEGSISTLTIQRTEQRDSAMYRCASSLHTGDYGYTFGSGTRLTVV.

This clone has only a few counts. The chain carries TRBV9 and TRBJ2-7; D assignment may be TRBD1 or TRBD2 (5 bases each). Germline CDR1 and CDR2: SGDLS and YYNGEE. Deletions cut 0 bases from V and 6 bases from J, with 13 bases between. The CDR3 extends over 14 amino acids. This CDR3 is CASSVAPGPFEQYF. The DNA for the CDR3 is TGTGCCAGCAGCGTAGCCCCGGGGCCATTCGAGCAGTACTTC.

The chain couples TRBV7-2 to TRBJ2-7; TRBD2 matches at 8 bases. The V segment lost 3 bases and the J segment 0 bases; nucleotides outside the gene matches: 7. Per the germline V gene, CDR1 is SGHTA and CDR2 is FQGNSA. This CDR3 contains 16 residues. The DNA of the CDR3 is TGTGCCAGCAGCTTTATAGCGGGGACGAGCTCCTACGAGCAGTACTTC. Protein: CASSFIAGTSSYEQYF.

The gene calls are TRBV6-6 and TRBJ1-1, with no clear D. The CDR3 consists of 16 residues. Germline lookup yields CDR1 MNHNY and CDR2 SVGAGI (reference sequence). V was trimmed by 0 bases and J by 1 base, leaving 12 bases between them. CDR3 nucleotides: TGTGCCAGCAGTTACTCGGCTATACCCGGGAACACTGAAGCTTTCTTT. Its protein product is CASSYSAIPGNTEAFF.

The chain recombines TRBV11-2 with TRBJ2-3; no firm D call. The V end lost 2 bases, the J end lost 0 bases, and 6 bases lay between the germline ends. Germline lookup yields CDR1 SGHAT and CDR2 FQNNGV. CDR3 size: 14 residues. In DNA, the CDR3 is TGTGCCAGCAGCTTATGGGAAAGCACAGATACGCAGTATTTT. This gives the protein CASSLWESTDTQYF.

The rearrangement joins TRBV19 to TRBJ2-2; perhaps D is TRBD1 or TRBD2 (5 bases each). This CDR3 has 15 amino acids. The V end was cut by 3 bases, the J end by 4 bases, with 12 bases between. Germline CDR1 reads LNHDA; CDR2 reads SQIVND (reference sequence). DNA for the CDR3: TGTGCCAGTAGTATCGGGACGCGGGTCACCGGGGAGCTGTTTTTT. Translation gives CASSIGTRVTGELFF.

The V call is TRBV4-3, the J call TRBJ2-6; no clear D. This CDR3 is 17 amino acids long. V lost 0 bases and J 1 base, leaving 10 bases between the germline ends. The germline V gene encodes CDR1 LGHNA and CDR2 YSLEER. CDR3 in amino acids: CASSQDPAVSGANVLTF. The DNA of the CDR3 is TGCGCCAGCAGCCAAGATCCGGCTGTGTCTGGGGCCAACGTCCTGACTTTC.

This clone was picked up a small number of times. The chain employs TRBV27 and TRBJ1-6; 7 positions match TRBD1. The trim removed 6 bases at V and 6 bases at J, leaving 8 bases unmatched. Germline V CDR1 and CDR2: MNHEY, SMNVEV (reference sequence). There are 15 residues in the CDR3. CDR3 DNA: TGTGCCAGCAGCCGGGGGACAGCTCCTAATTCACCCCTCCACTTT. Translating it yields CASSRGTAPNSPLHF.

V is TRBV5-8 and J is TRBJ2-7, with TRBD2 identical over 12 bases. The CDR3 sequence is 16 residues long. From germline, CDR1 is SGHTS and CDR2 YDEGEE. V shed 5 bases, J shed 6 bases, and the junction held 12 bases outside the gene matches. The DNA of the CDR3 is TGTGCCAGCAGAGAACTAGCGGGGGGTGGCCTCGGCGAGCAGTACTTC. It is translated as CASRELAGGGLGEQYF.

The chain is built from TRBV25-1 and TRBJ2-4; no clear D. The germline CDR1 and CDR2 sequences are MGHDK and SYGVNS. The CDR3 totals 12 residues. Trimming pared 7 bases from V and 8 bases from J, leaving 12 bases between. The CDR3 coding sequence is TGTGCCAGCACCGGAGAGTTGGACATTCAGTACTTC. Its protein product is CASTGELDIQYF.

The CDR3 region has the DNA TGCGCCAGCAGCATAGACCCCCGCTCCTACGAGCAGTACTTC. Amino acids: CASSIDPRSYEQYF. The genes are TRBV5-1 and TRBJ2-7; the D is unclear. The V end lost 4 bases, the J end lost 0 bases, and 11 bases lay between the germline ends. CDR3 size: 14 residues. Germline V CDR1 and CDR2: SGHRS, YFSETQ.

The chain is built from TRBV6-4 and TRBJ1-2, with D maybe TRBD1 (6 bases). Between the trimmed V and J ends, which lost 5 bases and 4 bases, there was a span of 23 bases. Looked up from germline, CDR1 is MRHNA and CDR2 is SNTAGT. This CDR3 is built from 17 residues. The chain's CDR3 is CASSPSGGGALRYGYTF. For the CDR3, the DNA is TGTGCCAGCAGTCCCTCCGGTGGGGGGGCCCTTCGCTATGGCTACACCTTC.

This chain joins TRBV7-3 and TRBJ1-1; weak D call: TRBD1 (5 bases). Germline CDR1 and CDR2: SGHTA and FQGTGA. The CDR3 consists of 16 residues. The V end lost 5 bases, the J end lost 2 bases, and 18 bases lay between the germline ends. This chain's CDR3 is CASSLRAQGGNTEAFF. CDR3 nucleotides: TGTGCCAGCAGCCTCAGAGCCCAGGGAGGAAACACTGAAGCTTTCTTT.

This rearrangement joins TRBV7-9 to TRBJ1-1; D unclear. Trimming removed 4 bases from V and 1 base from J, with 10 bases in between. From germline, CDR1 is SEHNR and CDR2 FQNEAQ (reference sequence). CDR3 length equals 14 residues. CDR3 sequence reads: CASSWEWGNTEAFF. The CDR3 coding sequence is TGTGCCAGCAGCTGGGAGTGGGGGAACACTGAAGCTTTCTTT. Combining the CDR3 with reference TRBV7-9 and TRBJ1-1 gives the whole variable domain DTGVSQNPRHKITKRGQNVTFRCDPISEHNRLYWYRQTLGQGPEFLTYFQNEAQLEKSRLLSDRFSAERPKGSFSTLEIQRTEQGDSAMYLCASSWEWGNTEAFFGQGTRLTVV.

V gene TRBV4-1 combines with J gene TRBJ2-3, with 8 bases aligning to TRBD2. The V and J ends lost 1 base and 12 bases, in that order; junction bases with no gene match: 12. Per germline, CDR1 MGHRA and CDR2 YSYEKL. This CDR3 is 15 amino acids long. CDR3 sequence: CASSQVSGTRKGQYF. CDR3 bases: TGCGCCAGCAGCCAAGTGTCCGGGACTAGAAAGGGACAGTATTTT.

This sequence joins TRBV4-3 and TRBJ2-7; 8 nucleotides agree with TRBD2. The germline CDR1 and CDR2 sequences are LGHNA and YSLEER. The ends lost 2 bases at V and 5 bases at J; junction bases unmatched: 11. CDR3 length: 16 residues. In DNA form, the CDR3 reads TGCGCCAGCAGCCAAACGACAGGAAACGGGGGGGACGAGCAGTACTTC. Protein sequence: CASSQTTGNGGDEQYF.

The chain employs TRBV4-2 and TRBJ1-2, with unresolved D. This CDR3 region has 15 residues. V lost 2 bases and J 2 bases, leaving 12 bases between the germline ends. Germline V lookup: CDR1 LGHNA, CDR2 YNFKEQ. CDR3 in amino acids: CASSQHMDGNYGYTF. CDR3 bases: TGTGCCAGCAGCCAACATATGGACGGAAACTATGGCTACACCTTC.

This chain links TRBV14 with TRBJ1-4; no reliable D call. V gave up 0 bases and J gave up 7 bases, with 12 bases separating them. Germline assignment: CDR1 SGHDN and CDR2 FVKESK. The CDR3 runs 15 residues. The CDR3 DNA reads TGTGCCAGCAGCCAAGATCGACCTTATGGTGAAAAACTGTTTTTT. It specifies CASSQDRPYGEKLFF.

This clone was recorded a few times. DNA of the CDR3: TGTGCCAGTAGTATAAAAGGTGACACTGAAGCTTTCTTT. This codes for CASSIKGDTEAFF. This chain uses TRBV19 with TRBJ1-1; D is uncertain. This CDR3 region has 13 residues. CDR1 LNHDA and CDR2 SQIVND come from the germline V gene (reference sequence). The V end was cut by 2 bases, the J end by 3 bases, with 7 bases between.

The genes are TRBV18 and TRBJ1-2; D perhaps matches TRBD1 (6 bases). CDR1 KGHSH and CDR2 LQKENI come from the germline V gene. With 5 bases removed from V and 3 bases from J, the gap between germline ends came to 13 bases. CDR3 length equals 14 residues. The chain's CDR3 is CASSSRAGDYGYTF. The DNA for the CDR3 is TGTGCCAGCTCATCAAGGGCAGGGGACTATGGCTACACCTTC.

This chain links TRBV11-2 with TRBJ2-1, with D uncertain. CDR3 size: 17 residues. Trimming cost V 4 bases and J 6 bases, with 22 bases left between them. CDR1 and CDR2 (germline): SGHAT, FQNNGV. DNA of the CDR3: TGTGCCAGCAGCTCGTTGCACCGGGCCCAAAGGCCCAATGAGCAGTTCTTC. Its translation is CASSSLHRAQRPNEQFF.

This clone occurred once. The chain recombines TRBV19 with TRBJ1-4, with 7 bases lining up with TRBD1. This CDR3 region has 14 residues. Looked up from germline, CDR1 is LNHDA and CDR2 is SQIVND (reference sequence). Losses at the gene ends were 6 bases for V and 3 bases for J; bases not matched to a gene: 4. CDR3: CASRRQGSNEKLFF. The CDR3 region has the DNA TGTGCCAGTAGGCGACAGGGATCTAATGAAAAACTGTTTTTT. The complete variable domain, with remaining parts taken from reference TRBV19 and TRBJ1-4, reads DGGITQSPKYLFRKEGQNVTLSCEQNLNHDAMYWYRQDPGQGLRLIYYSQIVNDFQKGDIAEGYSVSREKKESFPLTVTSAQKNPTAFYLCASRRQGSNEKLFFGSGTQLSVL.

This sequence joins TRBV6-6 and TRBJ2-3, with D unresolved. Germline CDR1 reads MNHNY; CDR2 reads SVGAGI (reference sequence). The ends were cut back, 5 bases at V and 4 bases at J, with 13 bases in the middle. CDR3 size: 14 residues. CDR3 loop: CASSLLYAADTQYF. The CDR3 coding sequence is TGTGCCAGCAGTCTATTGTATGCGGCAGATACGCAGTATTTT.

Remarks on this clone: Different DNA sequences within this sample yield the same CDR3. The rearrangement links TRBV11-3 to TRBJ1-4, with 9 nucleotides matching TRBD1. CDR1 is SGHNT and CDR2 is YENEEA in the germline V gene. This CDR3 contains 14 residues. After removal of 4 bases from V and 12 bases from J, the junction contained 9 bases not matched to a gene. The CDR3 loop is CASSWTGVGAELFF. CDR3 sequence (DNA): TGTGCCAGCAGCTGGACAGGGGTAGGGGCGGAACTGTTTTTT.

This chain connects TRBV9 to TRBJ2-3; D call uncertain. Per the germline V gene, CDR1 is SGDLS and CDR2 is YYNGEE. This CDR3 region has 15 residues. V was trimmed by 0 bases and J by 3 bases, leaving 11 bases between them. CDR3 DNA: TGTGCCAGCAGCGTAGGAAGGCTAGAGACAGATACGCAGTATTTT. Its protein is CASSVGRLETDTQYF.

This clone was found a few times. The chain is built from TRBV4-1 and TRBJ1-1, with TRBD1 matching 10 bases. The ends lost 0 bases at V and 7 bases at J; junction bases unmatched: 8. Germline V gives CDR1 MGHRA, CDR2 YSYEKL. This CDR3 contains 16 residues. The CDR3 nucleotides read TGCGCCAGCAGCCAAGATGGGGGGACAGGGGAGGATGAAGCTTTCTTT. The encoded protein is CASSQDGGTGEDEAFF.